This section outlines one T cell receptor beta chain sequence together with its context. V lost 0 bases and J 5 bases, leaving 10 bases between the germline ends. This CDR3 region has 15 residues. The germline V gene encodes CDR1 LGHDT and CDR2 YNNKEL (reference sequence). The data were obtained in a study of blood T cell repertoires in COVID-19. Study summary: Samples representing acute and convalescent COVID-19 were sourced from the United States, Italy and Spain.

The method was immunoSEQ multiplex PCR; TCRdb's version includes in-frame clones alone and lacks a portion of them. The table includes approximately 440,000 clones, about 90% detected once. The age range of participants was about 18 to 95 years, with residence in under 30 US areas. Specimen: PBMCs or T cells enriched from blood (not recorded which). The chain couples TRBV3-1 (or the pseudogene TRBV3-2) to TRBJ1-4, with D possibly TRBD1 on 6 matching bases. This TCR was recovered from a man aged 18 to 30 who had recovered from COVID-19. The DNA for the CDR3 is TGTGCCAGCAGCCAAGACGGACAGAGGAATGAAAAACTGTTTTTT. It is translated as CASSQDGQRNEKLFF.